These T cell receptor beta chains were read from a single sample in a study of shared clonotypes between healthy human individuals. Repertoires were generated with immunoSEQ multiplex PCR, while TCRdb's copy carries only in-frame clones and drops some. The repertoire consists of around 1.6 million clones, with roughly 98% occurring once and the leading ten covering roughly 0.4%. Sequencing was carried out using naive CD4+ T cells sorted from blood. The receptors were gathered from a man aged 25-45 years in good health. The CDR3 runs from the conserved cysteine through the conserved F or W. A D gene is named only where the DNA matches it firmly. Part of the rows lack a size; the others show once, few, many or a class for expanded clones.

j_call: TRBJ2-7; clone_size: .; d_call: .; v_call: TRBV5-1; cdr3_nt: TGCGCCAGCAGCACAGGGATTGGATACGAGCAGTACTTC; cdr3_aa: CASSTGIGYEQYF
j_call: TRBJ2-1; clone_size: once; d_call: TRBD2; v_call: TRBV30; cdr3_nt: TGTGCCTGGACCGGGACTAGCGCGTACAATGAGCAGTTCTTC; cdr3_aa: CAWTGTSAYNEQFF
j_call: TRBJ2-1; clone_size: .; d_call: .; v_call: TRBV6-1; cdr3_nt: TGTGCCAGCAGTGAGTCCCTCCGGATGGGGGAGCAGTTCTTC; cdr3_aa: CASSESLRMGEQFF
j_call: TRBJ2-3; clone_size: .; d_call: TRBD1; v_call: TRBV14; cdr3_nt: TGTGCCAGCAGCCGTTGGGACAGCAGCACAGATACGCAGTATTTT; cdr3_aa: CASSRWDSSTDTQYF
j_call: TRBJ1-5; clone_size: .; d_call: TRBD1; v_call: TRBV9; cdr3_nt: TGTGCCAGCAGCGTAGAGGTCAGGGGGGAAAATCAGCCCCAGCATTTT; cdr3_aa: CASSVEVRGENQPQHF
j_call: TRBJ2-1; clone_size: .; d_call: TRBD1; v_call: TRBV5-1; cdr3_nt: TGCGCCAGCAGCTTGGCCGGGACAGATTACAATGAGCAGTTCTTC; cdr3_aa: CASSLAGTDYNEQFF
j_call: TRBJ2-7; clone_size: .; d_call: TRBD1; v_call: TRBV28; cdr3_nt: TGTGCCAGCAGCGAGGGACAGCCATACGAGCAGTACTTC; cdr3_aa: CASSEGQPYEQYF
j_call: TRBJ1-3; clone_size: .; d_call: .; v_call: TRBV15; cdr3_nt: TGTGCCACCAGCACAAATCGCCGGGACTCTGGAAACACCATATATTTT; cdr3_aa: CATSTNRRDSGNTIYF
j_call: TRBJ2-1; clone_size: .; d_call: TRBD2; v_call: TRBV30; cdr3_nt: TGTGCCTGGAGTGGGTGGAGGCTAGCGGGAGTACAAGCCTACAATGAGCAGTTCTTC; cdr3_aa: CAWSGWRLAGVQAYNEQFF
j_call: TRBJ1-1; clone_size: .; d_call: .; v_call: TRBV18; cdr3_nt: TGTGCCAGCTCATGGGGCGCAGCGTCAGACACTGAAGCTTTCTTT; cdr3_aa: CASSWGAASDTEAFF
j_call: TRBJ2-2; clone_size: .; d_call: .; v_call: TRBV5-1; cdr3_nt: TGCGCCAGCAGCTTGGCAGGGGGACTCACCGGGGAGCTGTTTTTT; cdr3_aa: CASSLAGGLTGELFF
j_call: TRBJ2-7; clone_size: .; d_call: .; v_call: TRBV5-1; cdr3_nt: TGCGCCAGCAGCTTGTCCCTAGGAGGAGGGTACGAGCAGTACTTC; cdr3_aa: CASSLSLGGGYEQYF
j_call: TRBJ2-6; clone_size: .; d_call: .; v_call: TRBV2; cdr3_nt: TGTGCCAGTCAGAGTTCTGGGGCCAACGTCCTGACTTTC; cdr3_aa: CASQSSGANVLTF
j_call: TRBJ2-7; clone_size: .; d_call: TRBD2; v_call: TRBV25-1; cdr3_nt: TGTGCCAGCAGTCCCTCTAGACCGGGACTAGGGTACTCCTACGAGCAGTACTTC; cdr3_aa: CASSPSRPGLGYSYEQYF
j_call: TRBJ2-7; clone_size: .; d_call: .; v_call: TRBV11-1; cdr3_nt: TGTGCCAGCAGCCTTAGCCGGCGAGGCTACGAGCAGTACTTC; cdr3_aa: CASSLSRRGYEQYF
j_call: TRBJ2-5; clone_size: .; d_call: .; v_call: TRBV27; cdr3_nt: TGTGCCAGCAGTTCGGGGCCAAGACATGAGACCCAGTACTTC; cdr3_aa: CASSSGPRHETQYF
j_call: TRBJ2-3; clone_size: .; d_call: .; v_call: TRBV29-1; cdr3_nt: TGCAGCGTTGTAAGGACAGTAATCACAGATACGCAGTATTTT; cdr3_aa: CSVVRTVITDTQYF
j_call: TRBJ1-2; clone_size: .; d_call: .; v_call: TRBV15; cdr3_nt: TGTGCCACCAGCCCCCCCCAAGGGGCGAAACGGGGCTACACCTTC; cdr3_aa: CATSPPQGAKRGYTF
j_call: TRBJ2-1; clone_size: .; d_call: TRBD2; v_call: TRBV9; cdr3_nt: TGTGCCAGCAGCTATACCGGGACTAGCGGGAGTCCTGAGCAGTTCTTC; cdr3_aa: CASSYTGTSGSPEQFF